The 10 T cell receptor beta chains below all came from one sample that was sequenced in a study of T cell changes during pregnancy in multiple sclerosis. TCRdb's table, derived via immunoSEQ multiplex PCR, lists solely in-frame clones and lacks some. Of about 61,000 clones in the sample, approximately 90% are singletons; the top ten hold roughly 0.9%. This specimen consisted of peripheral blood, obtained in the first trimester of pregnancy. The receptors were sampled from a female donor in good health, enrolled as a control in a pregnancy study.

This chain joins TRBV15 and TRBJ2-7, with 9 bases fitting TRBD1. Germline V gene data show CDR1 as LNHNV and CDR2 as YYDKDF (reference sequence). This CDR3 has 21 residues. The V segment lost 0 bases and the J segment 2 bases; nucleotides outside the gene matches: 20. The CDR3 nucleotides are TGTGCCACCAGCAGAGACTTAGTCCTGGAACAGGGACAGGGTTCGACCTACGAGCAGTACTTC. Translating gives CATSRDLVLEQGQGSTYEQYF.

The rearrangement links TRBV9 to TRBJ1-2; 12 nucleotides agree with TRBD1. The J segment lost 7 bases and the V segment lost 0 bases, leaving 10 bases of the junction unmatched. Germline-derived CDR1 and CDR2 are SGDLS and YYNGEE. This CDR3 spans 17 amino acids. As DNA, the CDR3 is TGTGCCAGCAGCGTAGGCCTACCGGGACAGGGGGCGTTTGGCTACACCTTC. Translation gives CASSVGLPGQGAFGYTF.

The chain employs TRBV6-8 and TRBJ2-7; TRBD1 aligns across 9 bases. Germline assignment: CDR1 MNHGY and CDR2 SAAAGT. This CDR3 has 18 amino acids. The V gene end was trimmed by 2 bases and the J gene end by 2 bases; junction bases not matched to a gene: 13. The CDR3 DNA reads TGTGCCAGCAGTTACGTTCGAGAGCCGACAGGGGGTACCTACGAGCAGTACTTC. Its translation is CASSYVREPTGGTYEQYF.

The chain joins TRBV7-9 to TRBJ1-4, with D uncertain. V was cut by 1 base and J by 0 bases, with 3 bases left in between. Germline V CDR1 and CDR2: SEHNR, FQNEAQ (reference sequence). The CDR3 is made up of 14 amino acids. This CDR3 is CASSLVTTNEKLFF. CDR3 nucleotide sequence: TGTGCCAGCAGCTTAGTCACAACTAATGAAAAACTGTTTTTT. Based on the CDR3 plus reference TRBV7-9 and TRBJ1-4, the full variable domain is DTGVSQNPRHKITKRGQNVTFRCDPISEHNRLYWYRQTLGQGPEFLTYFQNEAQLEKSRLLSDRFSAERPKGSFSTLEIQRTEQGDSAMYLCASSLVTTNEKLFFGSGTQLSVL.

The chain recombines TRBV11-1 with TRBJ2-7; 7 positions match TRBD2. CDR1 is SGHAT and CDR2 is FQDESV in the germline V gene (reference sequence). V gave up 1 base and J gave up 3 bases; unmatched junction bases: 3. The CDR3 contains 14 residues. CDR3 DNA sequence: TGTGCCAGCAGCTTAGGGGGGGGAGTCTACGAGCAGTACTTC. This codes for CASSLGGGVYEQYF.

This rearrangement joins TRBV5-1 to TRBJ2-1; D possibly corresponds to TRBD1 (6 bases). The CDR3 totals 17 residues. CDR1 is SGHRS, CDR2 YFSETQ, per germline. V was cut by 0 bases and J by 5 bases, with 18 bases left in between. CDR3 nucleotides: TGCGCCAGCAGCTTGGTTATGGGCAGGGGAAAAAACAATGAGCAGTTCTTC. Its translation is CASSLVMGRGKNNEQFF.

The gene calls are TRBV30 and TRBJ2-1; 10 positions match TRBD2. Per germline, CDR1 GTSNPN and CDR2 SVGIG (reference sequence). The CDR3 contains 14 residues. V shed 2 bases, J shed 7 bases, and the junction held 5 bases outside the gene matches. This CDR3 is CAWSKIAGGNEQFF. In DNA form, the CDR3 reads TGTGCCTGGAGTAAAATAGCGGGGGGTAATGAGCAGTTCTTC. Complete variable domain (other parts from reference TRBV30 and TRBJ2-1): SQTIHQWPATLVQPVGSPLSLECTVEGTSNPNLYWYRQAAGRGLQLLFYSVGIGQISSEVPQNLSASRPQDRQFILSSKKLLLSDSGFYLCAWSKIAGGNEQFFGPGTRLTVL.

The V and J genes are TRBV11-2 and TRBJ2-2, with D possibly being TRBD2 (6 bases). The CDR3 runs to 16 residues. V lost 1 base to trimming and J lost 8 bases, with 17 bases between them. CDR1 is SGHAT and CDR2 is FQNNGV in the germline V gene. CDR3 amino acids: CASSLGLVLSGGELFF. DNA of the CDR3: TGTGCCAGCAGCTTAGGACTAGTCCTTTCGGGAGGGGAGCTGTTTTTT.

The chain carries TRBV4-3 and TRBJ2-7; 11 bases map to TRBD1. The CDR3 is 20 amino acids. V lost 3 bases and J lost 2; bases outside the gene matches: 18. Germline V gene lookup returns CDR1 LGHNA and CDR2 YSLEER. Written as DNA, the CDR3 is TGCGCCAGCAGCCACCCAACCCGGGACAGGGGGAAGATCACTACCTACGAGCAGTACTTC. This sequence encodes CASSHPTRDRGKITTYEQYF.

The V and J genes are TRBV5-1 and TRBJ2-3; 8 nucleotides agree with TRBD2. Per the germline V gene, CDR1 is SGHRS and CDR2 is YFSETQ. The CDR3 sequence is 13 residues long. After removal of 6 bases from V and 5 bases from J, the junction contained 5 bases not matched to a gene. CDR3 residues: CASKMTSEDTQYF. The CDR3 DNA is TGCGCCAGCAAAATGACTAGCGAAGATACGCAGTATTTT.